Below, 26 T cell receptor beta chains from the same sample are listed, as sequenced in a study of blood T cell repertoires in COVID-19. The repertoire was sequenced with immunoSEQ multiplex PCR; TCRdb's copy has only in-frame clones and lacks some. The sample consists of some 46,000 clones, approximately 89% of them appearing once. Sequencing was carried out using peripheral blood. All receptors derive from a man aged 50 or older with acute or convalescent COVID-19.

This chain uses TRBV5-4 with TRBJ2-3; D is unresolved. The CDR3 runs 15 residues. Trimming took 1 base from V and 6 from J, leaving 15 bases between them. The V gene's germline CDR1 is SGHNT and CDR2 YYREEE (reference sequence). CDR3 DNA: TGTGCCAGCAGCTTGTCTCCCCAGAGCGCGGATACGCAGTATTTT. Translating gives CASSLSPQSADTQYF.

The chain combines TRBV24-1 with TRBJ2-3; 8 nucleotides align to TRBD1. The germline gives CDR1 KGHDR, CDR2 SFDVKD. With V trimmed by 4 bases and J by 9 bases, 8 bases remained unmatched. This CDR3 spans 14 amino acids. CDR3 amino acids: CATSDTGQVGTQYF. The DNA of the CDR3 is TGTGCCACCAGTGACACGGGACAGGTAGGGACGCAGTATTTT.

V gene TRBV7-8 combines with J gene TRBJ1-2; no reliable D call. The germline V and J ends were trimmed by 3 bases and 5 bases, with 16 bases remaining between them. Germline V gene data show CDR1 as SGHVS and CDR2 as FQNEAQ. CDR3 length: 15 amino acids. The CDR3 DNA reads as TGTGCCAGCAGCTTCGGGGTCACGGTCGGGTATGGCTACACCTTC. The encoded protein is CASSFGVTVGYGYTF.

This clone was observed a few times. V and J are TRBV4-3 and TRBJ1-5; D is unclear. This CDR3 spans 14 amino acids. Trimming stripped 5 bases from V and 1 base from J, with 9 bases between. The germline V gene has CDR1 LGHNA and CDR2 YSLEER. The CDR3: CASSVYRSNQPQHF. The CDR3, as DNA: TGCGCCAGCAGCGTCTACAGAAGCAATCAGCCCCAGCATTTT.

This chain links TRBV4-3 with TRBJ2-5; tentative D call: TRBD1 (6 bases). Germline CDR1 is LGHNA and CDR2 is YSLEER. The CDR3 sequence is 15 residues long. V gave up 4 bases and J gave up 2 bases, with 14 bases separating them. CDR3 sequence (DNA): TGCGCCAGCAGCCGGGGACACCAACTGCAAGAGACCCAGTACTTC. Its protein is CASSRGHQLQETQYF.

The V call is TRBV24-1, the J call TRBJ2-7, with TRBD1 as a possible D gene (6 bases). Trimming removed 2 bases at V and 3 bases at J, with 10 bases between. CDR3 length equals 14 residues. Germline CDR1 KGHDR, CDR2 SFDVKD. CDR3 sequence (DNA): TGTGCCACCAGTGATTCGCAGGGGAACTACGAGCAGTACTTC. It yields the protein CATSDSQGNYEQYF.

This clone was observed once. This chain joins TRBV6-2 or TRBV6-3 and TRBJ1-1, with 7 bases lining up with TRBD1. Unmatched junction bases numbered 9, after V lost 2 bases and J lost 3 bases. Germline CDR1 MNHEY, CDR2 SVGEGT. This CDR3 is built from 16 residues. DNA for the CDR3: TGTGCCAGCAGTTACAAGGTAGGACAGGAGGACACTGAAGCTTTCTTT. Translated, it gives CASSYKVGQEDTEAFF.

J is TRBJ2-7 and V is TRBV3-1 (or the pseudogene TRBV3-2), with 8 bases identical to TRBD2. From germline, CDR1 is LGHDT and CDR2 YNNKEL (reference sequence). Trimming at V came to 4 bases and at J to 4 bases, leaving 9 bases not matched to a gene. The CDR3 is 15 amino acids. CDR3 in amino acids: CASSPSRGLAYEQYF. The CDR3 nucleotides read TGTGCCAGCAGCCCTTCCCGAGGACTAGCATACGAGCAGTACTTC.

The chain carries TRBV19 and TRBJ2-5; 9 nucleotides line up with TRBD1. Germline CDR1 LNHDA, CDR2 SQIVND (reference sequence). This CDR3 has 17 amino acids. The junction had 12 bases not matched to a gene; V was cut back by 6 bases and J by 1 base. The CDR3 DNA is TGTGCCAGTAGAAGGGGCGCCTTGGGACAGGGCCAAGAGACCCAGTACTTC. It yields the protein CASRRGALGQGQETQYF. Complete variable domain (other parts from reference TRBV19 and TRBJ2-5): DGGITQSPKYLFRKEGQNVTLSCEQNLNHDAMYWYRQDPGQGLRLIYYSQIVNDFQKGDIAEGYSVSREKKESFPLTVTSAQKNPTAFYLCASRRGALGQGQETQYFGPGTRLLVL.

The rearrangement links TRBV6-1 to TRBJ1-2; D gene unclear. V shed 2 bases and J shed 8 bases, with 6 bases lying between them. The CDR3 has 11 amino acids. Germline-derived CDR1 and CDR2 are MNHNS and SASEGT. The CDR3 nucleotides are TGTGCCAGCAGTGAATTGGAGGGCTACACCTTC. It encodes CASSELEGYTF.

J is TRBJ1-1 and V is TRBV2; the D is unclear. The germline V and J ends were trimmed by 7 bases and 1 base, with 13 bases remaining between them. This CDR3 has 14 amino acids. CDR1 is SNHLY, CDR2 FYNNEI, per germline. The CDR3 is CASKVESGNTEAFF. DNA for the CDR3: TGTGCCAGCAAAGTGGAGAGCGGGAACACTGAAGCTTTCTTT.

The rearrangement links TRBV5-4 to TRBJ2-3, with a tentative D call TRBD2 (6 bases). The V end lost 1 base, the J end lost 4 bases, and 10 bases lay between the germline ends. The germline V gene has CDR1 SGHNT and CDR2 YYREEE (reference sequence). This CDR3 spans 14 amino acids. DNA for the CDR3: TGTGCCAGCAGCTTGAAAGGGGACTCAGATACGCAGTATTTT. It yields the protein CASSLKGDSDTQYF.

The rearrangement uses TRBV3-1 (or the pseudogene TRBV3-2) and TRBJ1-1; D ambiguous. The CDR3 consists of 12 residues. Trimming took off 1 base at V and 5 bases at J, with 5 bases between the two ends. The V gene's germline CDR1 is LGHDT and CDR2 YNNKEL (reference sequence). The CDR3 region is CASSQGRTEAFF. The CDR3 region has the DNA TGTGCCAGCAGCCAAGGGAGGACTGAAGCTTTCTTT.

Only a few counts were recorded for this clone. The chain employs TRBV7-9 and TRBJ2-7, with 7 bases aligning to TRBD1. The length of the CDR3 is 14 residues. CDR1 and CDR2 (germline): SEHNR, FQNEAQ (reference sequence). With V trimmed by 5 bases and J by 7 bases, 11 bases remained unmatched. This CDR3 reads CASSRQGNIGEQYF. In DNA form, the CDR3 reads TGTGCCAGCAGCCGACAGGGAAATATCGGTGAGCAGTACTTC.

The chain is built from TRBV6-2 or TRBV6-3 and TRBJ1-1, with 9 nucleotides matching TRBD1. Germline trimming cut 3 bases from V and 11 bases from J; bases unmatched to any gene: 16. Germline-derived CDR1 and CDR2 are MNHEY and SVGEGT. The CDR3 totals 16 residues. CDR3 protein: CASSYSGTGRSDGAFF. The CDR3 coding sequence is TGTGCCAGCAGTTATAGTGGGACAGGGCGGTCGGACGGGGCTTTCTTT.

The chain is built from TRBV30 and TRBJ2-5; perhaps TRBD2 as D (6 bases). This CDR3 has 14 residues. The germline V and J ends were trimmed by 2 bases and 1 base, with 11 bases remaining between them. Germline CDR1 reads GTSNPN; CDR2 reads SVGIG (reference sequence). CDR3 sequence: CAWSYGTGQETQYF. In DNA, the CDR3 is TGTGCCTGGAGTTACGGGACTGGCCAAGAGACCCAGTACTTC. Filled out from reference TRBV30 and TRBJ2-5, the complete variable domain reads SQTIHQWPATLVQPVGSPLSLECTVEGTSNPNLYWYRQAAGRGLQLLFYSVGIGQISSEVPQNLSASRPQDRQFILSSKKLLLSDSGFYLCAWSYGTGQETQYFGPGTRLLVL.

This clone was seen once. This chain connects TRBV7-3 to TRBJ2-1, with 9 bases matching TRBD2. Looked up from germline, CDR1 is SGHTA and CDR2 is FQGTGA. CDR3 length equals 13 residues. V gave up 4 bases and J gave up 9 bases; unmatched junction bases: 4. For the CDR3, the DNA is TGTGCCAGCAGCTCGGGACTAGCCGGTGAGCAGTTCTTC. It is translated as CASSSGLAGEQFF.

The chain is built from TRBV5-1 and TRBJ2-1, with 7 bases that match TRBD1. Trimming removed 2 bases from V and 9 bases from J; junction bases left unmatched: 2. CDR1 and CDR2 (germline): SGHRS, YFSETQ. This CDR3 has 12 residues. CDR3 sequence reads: CASSFRGTEQFF. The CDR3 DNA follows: TGCGCCAGCAGCTTCAGGGGGACTGAGCAGTTCTTC.

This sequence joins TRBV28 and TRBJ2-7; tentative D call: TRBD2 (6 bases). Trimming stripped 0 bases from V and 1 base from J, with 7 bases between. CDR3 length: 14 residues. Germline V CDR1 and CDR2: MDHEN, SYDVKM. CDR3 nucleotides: TGTGCCAGCAGTTTATGGGGAGGATCCTACGAGCAGTACTTC. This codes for CASSLWGGSYEQYF.

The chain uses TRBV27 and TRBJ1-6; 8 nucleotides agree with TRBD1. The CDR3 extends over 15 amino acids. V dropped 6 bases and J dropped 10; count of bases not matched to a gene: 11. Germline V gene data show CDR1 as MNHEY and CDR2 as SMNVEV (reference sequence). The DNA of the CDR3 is TGTGCCAGCAGCCAAGACTCAGGGGGCGCGTCACCCCTCCACTTT. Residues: CASSQDSGGASPLHF.

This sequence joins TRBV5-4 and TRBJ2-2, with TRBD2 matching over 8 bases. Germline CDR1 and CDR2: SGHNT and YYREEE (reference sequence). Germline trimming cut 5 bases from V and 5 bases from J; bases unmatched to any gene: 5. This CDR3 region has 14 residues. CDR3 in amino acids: CASSSAGGTGELFF. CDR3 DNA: TGTGCCAGCAGTAGCGCGGGGGGAACCGGGGAGCTGTTTTTT.

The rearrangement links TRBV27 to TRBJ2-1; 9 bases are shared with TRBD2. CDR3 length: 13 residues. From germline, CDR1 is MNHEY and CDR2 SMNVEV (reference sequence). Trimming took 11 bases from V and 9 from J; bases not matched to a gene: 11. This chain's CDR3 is CAAGGLASGEQFF. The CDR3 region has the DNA TGTGCCGCGGGGGGGCTAGCATCAGGTGAGCAGTTCTTC.

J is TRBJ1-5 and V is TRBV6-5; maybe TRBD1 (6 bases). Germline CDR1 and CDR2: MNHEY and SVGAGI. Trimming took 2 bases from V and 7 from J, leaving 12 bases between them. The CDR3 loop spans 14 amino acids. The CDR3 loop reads CASSYTRGEQPQHF. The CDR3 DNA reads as TGTGCCAGCAGTTACACCAGGGGCGAACAGCCCCAGCATTTT.

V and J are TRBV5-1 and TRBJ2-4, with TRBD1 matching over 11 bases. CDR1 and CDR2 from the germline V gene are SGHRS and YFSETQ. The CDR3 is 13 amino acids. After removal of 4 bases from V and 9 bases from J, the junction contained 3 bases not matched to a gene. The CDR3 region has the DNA TGCGCCAGCAGCACGGGACAGGGGGGCATTCAGTACTTC. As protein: CASSTGQGGIQYF.

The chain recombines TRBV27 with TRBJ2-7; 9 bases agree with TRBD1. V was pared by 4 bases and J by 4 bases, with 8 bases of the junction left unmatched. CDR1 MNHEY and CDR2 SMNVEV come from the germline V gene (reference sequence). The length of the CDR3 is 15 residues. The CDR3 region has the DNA TGTGCCAGCAGTTACCTAGGGACAGGGCGGTACGAGCAGTACTTC. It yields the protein CASSYLGTGRYEQYF.

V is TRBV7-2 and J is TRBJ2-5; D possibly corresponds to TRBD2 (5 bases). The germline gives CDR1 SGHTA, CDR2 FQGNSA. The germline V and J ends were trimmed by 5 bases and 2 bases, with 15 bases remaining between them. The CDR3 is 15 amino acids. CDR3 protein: CASSKTSTVQETQYF. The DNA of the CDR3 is TGTGCCAGCAGCAAAACTAGTACAGTACAAGAGACCCAGTACTTC.